Below, one T cell receptor (beta chain) is given with its context. Its antigen is currently unknown. Other DNA sequences of this sample code for an identical CDR3. This sample was taken from a study of cytomegalovirus exposure and HLA in healthy donors. The study's findings and limits: An Asian-associated ancestry cluster reportedly showed fewer N-insertions than the approximately 650-donor mean in a later analysis. It has been reported that TCR beta sequences accurately predicted the HLA-A and HLA-B alleles of most subjects. A later examination showed that TCR association rates differed by HLA locus, with DRB1 most and HLA-C fewest.

The V end was cut by 4 bases, the J end by 3 bases, with 7 bases between. This CDR3 is 12 amino acids long. Germline lookup yields CDR1 SGHDN and CDR2 FVKESK. The PCR employed 60 Vbeta primers together with 13 Jbeta primers. Sequencing used immunoSEQ multiplex PCR; TCRdb keeps in-frame clones, though not all of them. This sample's clone table lists about 190,000 clones. Sequenced material: PBMCs. The origin of this receptor is a man aged 25-40 years in good health and CMV-seronegative. The J gene is TRBJ2-7, the V gene TRBV14; D remains unclear. The CDR3 here is CASSLSFYEQYF. The CDR3 region has the DNA TGTGCCAGCAGCCTTAGCTTCTACGAGCAGTACTTC.